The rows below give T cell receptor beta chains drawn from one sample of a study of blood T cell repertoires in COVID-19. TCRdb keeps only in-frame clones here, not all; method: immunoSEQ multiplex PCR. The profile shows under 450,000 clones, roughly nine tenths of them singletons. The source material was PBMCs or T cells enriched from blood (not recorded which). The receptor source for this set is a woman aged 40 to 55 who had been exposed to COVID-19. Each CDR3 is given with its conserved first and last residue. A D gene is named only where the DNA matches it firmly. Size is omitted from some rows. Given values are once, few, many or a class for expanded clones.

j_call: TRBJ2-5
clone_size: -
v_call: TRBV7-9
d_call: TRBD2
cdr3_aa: CASSLGGLAGGRRQETQYF
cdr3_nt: TGTGCCAGCAGCTTAGGTGGACTAGCGGGGGGGCGGCGACAAGAGACCCAGTACTTC

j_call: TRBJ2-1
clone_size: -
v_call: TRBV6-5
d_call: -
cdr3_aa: CASSYSKVATGEQFF
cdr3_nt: TGTGCCAGCAGTTACTCGAAGGTAGCAACAGGTGAGCAGTTCTTC

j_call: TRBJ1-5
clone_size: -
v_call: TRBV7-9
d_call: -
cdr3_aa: CASSRNSNQPQHF
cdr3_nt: TGTGCCAGCAGTAGAAATAGCAATCAGCCCCAGCATTTT

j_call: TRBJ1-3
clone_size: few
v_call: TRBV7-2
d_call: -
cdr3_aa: CASSPWSSSGNTIYF
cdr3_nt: TGTGCCAGCAGCCCTTGGTCCAGCTCTGGAAACACCATATATTTT

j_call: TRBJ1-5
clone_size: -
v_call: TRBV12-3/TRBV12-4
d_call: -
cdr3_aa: CASSFDNQPQHF
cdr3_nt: TGTGCCAGCAGTTTCGACAACCAGCCCCAGCATTTT

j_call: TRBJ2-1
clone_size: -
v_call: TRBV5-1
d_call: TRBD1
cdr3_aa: CASSPGTGNGNEQFF
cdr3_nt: TGCGCCAGCAGCCCCGGGACAGGGAATGGGAATGAGCAGTTCTTC

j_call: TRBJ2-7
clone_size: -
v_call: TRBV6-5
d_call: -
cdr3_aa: CASSYSQGYEQYF
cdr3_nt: TGTGCCAGCAGTTACTCGCAGGGATACGAGCAGTACTTC

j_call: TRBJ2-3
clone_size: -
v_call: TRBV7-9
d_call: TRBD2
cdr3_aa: CASSSGPGTSGGTQYF
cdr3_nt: TGTGCCAGCAGCTCGGGACCTGGGACTAGCGGGGGAACGCAGTATTTT

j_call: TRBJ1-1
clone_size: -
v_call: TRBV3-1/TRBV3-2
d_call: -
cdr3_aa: CASSQVSGAEAFF
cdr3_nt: TGTGCCAGCAGCCAAGTCAGTGGAGCTGAAGCTTTCTTT

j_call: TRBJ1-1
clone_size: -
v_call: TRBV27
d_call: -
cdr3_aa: CASSPRWVLRGGTTEAFF
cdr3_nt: TGTGCCAGCAGTCCCAGATGGGTTCTAAGAGGAGGGACCACTGAAGCTTTCTTT

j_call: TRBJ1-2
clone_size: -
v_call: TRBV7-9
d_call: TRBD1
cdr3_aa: CASSSPGTATNYGYTF
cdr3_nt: TGTGCCAGCAGCTCACCCGGGACAGCCACTAACTATGGCTACACCTTC

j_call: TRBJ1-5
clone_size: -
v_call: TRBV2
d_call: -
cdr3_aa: CASSAGLSNQPQHF
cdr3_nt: TGTGCCAGCAGTGCAGGTCTTAGCAATCAGCCCCAGCATTTT

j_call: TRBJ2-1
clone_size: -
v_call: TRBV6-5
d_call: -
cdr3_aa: CASFSPYNEQFF
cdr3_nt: TGTGCCAGCTTCAGTCCCTACAATGAGCAGTTCTTC

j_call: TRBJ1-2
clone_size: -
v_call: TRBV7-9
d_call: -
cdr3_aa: CASSLGAGINYGYTF
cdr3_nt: TGTGCCAGCAGCTTAGGAGCAGGAATTAACTATGGCTACACCTTC

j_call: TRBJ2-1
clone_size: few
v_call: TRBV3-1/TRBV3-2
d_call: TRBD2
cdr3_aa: CASSPERERRNEQFF
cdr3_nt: TGTGCCAGCAGCCCCGAGCGGGAGAGGCGCAATGAGCAGTTCTTC

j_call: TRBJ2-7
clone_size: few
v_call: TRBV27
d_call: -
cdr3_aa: CASTLPYEQYF
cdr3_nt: TGTGCCAGTACGCTACCCTACGAGCAGTACTTC

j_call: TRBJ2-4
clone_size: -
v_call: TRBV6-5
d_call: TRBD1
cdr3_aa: CASSYSGTGKNIQYF
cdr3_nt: TGTGCCAGCAGTTACTCCGGGACAGGGAAAAACATTCAGTACTTC

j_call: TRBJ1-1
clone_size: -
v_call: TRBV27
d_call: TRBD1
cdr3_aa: CASSPWTGSAFF
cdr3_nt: TGTGCCAGCAGTCCTTGGACAGGTTCGGCTTTCTTT

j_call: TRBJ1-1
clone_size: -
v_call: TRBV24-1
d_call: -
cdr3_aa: CATRGLGDTEAFF
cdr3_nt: TGTGCCACCAGGGGGCTCGGAGACACTGAAGCTTTCTTT

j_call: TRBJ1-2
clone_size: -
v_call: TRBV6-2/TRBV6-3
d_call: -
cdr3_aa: CASSYSLPRRESGYGYTF
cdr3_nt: TGTGCCAGCAGTTACTCCCTCCCCAGGAGGGAATCAGGCTATGGCTACACCTTC

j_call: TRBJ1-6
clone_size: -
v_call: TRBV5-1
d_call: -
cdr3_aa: CASSLAWGSPLHF
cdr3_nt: TGCGCCAGCAGCTTGGCCTGGGGCTCACCCCTCCACTTT

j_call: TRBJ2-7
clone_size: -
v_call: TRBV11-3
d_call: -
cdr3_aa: CASSLDERSAYEQYF
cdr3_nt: TGTGCCAGCAGCTTAGACGAGCGGAGTGCCTACGAGCAGTACTTC

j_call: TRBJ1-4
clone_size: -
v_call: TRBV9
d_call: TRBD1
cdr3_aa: CASSVNPGGRSNEKLFF
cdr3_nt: TGTGCCAGCAGCGTCAATCCAGGGGGTCGGTCTAATGAAAAACTGTTTTTT

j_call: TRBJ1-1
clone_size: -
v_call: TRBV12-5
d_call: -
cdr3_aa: CASGLAIFSERDTEAFF
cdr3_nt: TGTGCTAGTGGTTTGGCGATTTTCTCGGAGAGGGACACTGAAGCTTTCTTT

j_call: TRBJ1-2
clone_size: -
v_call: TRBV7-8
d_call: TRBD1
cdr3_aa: CASSLREPGTGFYGYTF
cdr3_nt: TGTGCCAGCAGCTTGAGAGAGCCCGGGACAGGATTTTATGGCTACACCTTC

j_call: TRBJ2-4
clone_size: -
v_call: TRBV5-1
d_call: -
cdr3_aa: CASSLAPGGEVGNIQYF
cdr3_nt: TGCGCCAGCAGCTTGGCCCCGGGGGGCGAGGTTGGAAACATTCAGTACTTC

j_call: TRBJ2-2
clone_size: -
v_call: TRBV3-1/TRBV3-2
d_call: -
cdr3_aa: CASSQRGPANTGELFF
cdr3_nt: TGTGCCAGCAGCCAAAGAGGCCCCGCGAACACCGGGGAGCTGTTTTTT

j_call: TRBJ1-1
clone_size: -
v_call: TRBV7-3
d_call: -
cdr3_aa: CASSPARGKNTEAFF
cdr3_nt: TGTGCCAGCAGCCCAGCCAGGGGCAAGAACACTGAAGCTTTCTTT

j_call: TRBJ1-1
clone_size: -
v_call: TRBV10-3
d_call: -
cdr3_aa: CAIITDLNTEAFF
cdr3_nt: TGTGCCATCATTACAGACCTGAACACTGAAGCTTTCTTT

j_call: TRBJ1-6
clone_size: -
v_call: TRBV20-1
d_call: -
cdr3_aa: CSASVQVDNSPLHF
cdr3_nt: TGCAGTGCTAGTGTCCAGGTGGATAATTCACCCCTCCACTTT